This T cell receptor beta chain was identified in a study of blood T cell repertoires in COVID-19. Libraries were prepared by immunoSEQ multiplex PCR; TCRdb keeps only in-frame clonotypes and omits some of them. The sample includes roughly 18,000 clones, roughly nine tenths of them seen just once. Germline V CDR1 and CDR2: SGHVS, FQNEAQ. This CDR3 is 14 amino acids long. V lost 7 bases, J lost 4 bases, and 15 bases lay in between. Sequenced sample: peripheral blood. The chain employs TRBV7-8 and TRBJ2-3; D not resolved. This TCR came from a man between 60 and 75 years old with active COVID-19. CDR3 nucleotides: TGTGCCAGCAACCCCCCCAGAGGCCCAGATACGCAGTATTTT. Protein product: CASNPPRGPDTQYF.